These 27 T cell receptor beta chains originate from one sample sequenced in a study of blood T cell repertoires in COVID-19 (dated by TCRdb to about 2020). Receptor libraries were prepared by the immunoSEQ multiplex PCR assay. Sourced from immuneACCESS, this table was stored by TCRdb with only in-frame sequences that have V and J called. A share of the clones is absent; for the studies checked, an unresolved V gene accounts for under half, and the remainder has no known explanation. The sample contains over 600,000 clones, just under 90% of them found a single time. The ten most abundant clones make up about 0.24% of the sample. Sequencing input: peripheral blood. The source is a woman in her late teens or twenties with acute or convalescent COVID-19.

This rearrangement joins TRBV11-2 to TRBJ2-7; D perhaps matches TRBD2 (5 bases). This CDR3 is 15 amino acids long. Germline V lookup: CDR1 SGHAT, CDR2 FQNNGV. V gave up 1 base and J gave up 5 bases, with 15 bases separating them. The chain's CDR3 is CASSLGFAVGNEQYF. The DNA for the CDR3 is TGTGCCAGCAGCTTAGGGTTCGCGGTCGGGAACGAGCAGTACTTC.

The chain couples TRBV10-2 to TRBJ2-3; the match to TRBD2 covers 9 bases. Trimming at V came to 7 bases and at J to 1 base, leaving 3 bases not matched to a gene. This CDR3 is 14 amino acids long. Germline values: CDR1 WSHSY, CDR2 SAAADI. This CDR3 reads CASTIAGGTDTQYF. CDR3 nucleotide sequence: TGCGCCAGCACTATAGCGGGGGGCACAGATACGCAGTATTTT.

V is TRBV2 and J is TRBJ1-3, with a weak D call TRBD1 (6 bases). Germline V lookup: CDR1 SNHLY, CDR2 FYNNEI. The CDR3 loop spans 13 amino acids. Trimming cost V 3 bases and J 5 bases, with 8 bases left between them. CDR3 bases: TGTGCCAGCAGTGATGGGGGCAGAAACACCATATATTTT. Protein: CASSDGGRNTIYF.

The chain combines TRBV7-9 with TRBJ2-7, with a tentative D call TRBD1 (5 bases). V was clipped by 3 bases and J by 4 bases, with 10 bases between them. Germline V gene data show CDR1 as SEHNR and CDR2 as FQNEAQ (reference sequence). This CDR3 contains 13 residues. CDR3 bases: TGTGCCAGCAGCTTCCCCCAGGGTTACGAGCAGTACTTC. Translating it yields CASSFPQGYEQYF.

V gene TRBV9 combines with J gene TRBJ2-3; 8 bases map to TRBD2. This CDR3 contains 14 residues. CDR1 and CDR2 from the germline V gene are SGDLS and YYNGEE. The junction had 1 base not matched to a gene; V was cut back by 3 bases and J by 1 base. This chain's CDR3 is CASSATSGTDTQYF. CDR3 nucleotide sequence: TGTGCCAGCAGCGCGACTAGCGGCACAGATACGCAGTATTTT.

This rearrangement joins TRBV30 to TRBJ2-5; no firm D call. CDR1 is GTSNPN and CDR2 is SVGIG in the germline V gene (reference sequence). V was shortened by 4 bases and J by 7 bases, with 19 bases between the two germline ends. This CDR3 is built from 14 residues. CDR3 loop: CAWTPFTPRGTQYF. CDR3 nucleotide sequence: TGTGCCTGGACCCCCTTCACACCCCGAGGGACCCAGTACTTC.

The chain couples TRBV14 to TRBJ1-1; perhaps TRBD1 as D (6 bases). There are 17 residues in the CDR3. Looked up from germline, CDR1 is SGHDN and CDR2 is FVKESK. Trimming removed 3 bases from V and 2 bases from J, with 19 bases in between. CDR3 coding DNA: TGTGCCAGCAGCCAGGGGTCTGGGGGGGCTACAAACACTGAAGCTTTCTTT. Its protein product is CASSQGSGGATNTEAFF.

The rearrangement links TRBV5-1 to TRBJ2-1; 7 bases are shared with TRBD2. Germline V gene sequence: CDR1 SGHRS, CDR2 YFSETQ. The CDR3 extends over 14 amino acids. The V segment lost 4 bases and the J segment 4 bases; nucleotides outside the gene matches: 5. CDR3 protein: CASSRGGGYNEQFF. The CDR3 coding sequence is TGCGCCAGCAGCCGGGGCGGGGGATACAATGAGCAGTTCTTC.

This clone was observed a single time. The chain uses TRBV3-1 (or the pseudogene TRBV3-2) and TRBJ2-3; TRBD1 matches at 9 bases. CDR1 is LGHDT and CDR2 is YNNKEL in the germline V gene (reference sequence). This CDR3 comprises 17 residues. Germline trimming cut 1 base from V and 3 bases from J; bases unmatched to any gene: 8. As DNA, the CDR3 is TGTGCCAGCAGCCAAGTTGTCGGACAGGGGTTAACAGATACGCAGTATTTT. Translated, it gives CASSQVVGQGLTDTQYF.

The chain links TRBV24-1 to TRBJ1-1; 8 nucleotides agree with TRBD1. The CDR3 extends over 14 amino acids. CDR1 is KGHDR, CDR2 SFDVKD, per germline. Germline trimming cut 9 bases from V and 1 base from J; bases unmatched to any gene: 6. This CDR3 is CATAGGFGNTEAFF. Written as DNA, the CDR3 is TGTGCCACCGCAGGGGGCTTTGGGAACACTGAAGCTTTCTTT.

To note about this clone: The identical CDR3 is also encoded by other nucleotide sequences in the sample. V usage is TRBV9 and J usage is TRBJ1-2, with D possibly TRBD1 on 5 matching bases. V gave up 0 bases and J gave up 4 bases, with 7 bases separating them. CDR1 and CDR2 (germline): SGDLS, YYNGEE. The CDR3 length is 13 residues. The CDR3 spells CASSVGTGYGYTF. The CDR3 region has the DNA TGTGCCAGCAGCGTAGGTACAGGCTATGGCTACACCTTC.

In the case of this clone: Different DNA sequences within this sample yield the same CDR3. This chain joins TRBV5-1 and TRBJ2-7; the D is unclear. This CDR3 spans 12 amino acids. Trimming stripped 0 bases from V and 4 bases from J, with 5 bases between. Germline lookup yields CDR1 SGHRS and CDR2 YFSETQ. Here the CDR3 reads CASSLGQYEQYF. In nucleotides, the CDR3 is TGCGCCAGCAGCTTGGGGCAATACGAGCAGTACTTC.

The chain couples TRBV27 to TRBJ1-2; possible D gene TRBD1, 5 bases. Germline lookup yields CDR1 MNHEY and CDR2 SMNVEV (reference sequence). Trimming took off 2 bases at V and 7 bases at J, with 11 bases between the two ends. The CDR3 has 13 residues. The CDR3 here is CASSLRQGGGYTF. The DNA for the CDR3 is TGTGCCAGCAGTTTAAGGCAGGGAGGTGGCTACACCTTC.

This sequence joins TRBV2 and TRBJ2-1; D uncertain. Germline loops: CDR1 SNHLY, CDR2 FYNNEI. V lost 2 bases to trimming and J lost 5 bases, with 4 bases between them. The CDR3 consists of 12 residues. CDR3 sequence: CASSERDNEQFF. CDR3 in DNA: TGTGCCAGCAGTGAACGGGACAATGAGCAGTTCTTC.

The chain carries TRBV7-9 and TRBJ2-7, with D possibly being TRBD2 (7 bases). Trimming took off 3 bases at V and 7 bases at J, with 16 bases between the two ends. Per germline, CDR1 SEHNR and CDR2 FQNEAQ (reference sequence). This CDR3 comprises 14 residues. CDR3 amino acids: CASSFRGASGEQYF. CDR3 coding DNA: TGTGCCAGCAGCTTCCGGGGGGCCAGCGGGGAGCAGTACTTC. Full variable domain (rest looked up from reference TRBV7-9 and TRBJ2-7): DTGVSQNPRHKITKRGQNVTFRCDPISEHNRLYWYRQTLGQGPEFLTYFQNEAQLEKSRLLSDRFSAERPKGSFSTLEIQRTEQGDSAMYLCASSFRGASGEQYFGPGTRLTVT.

The chain joins TRBV5-1 to TRBJ1-3; TRBD1 aligns across 11 bases. J lost 0 bases, V lost 4 bases, and 6 bases had no gene match. CDR1 SGHRS and CDR2 YFSETQ come from the germline V gene. CDR3 length: 17 amino acids. CDR3 sequence reads: CASSPSGTGGSGNTIYF. The CDR3 DNA follows: TGCGCCAGCAGCCCCTCTGGGACAGGGGGCTCTGGAAACACCATATATTTT.

The CDR3 nucleotides are TGTGCCACCAGTGATTTTGGGACAGGGCTAAATGAGCAGTTCTTC. It translates to CATSDFGTGLNEQFF. The chain has TRBV24-1 and TRBJ2-1; 9 positions match TRBD1. Germline trimming cut 1 base from V and 7 bases from J; bases unmatched to any gene: 4. The length of the CDR3 is 15 residues. Germline V gives CDR1 KGHDR, CDR2 SFDVKD.

The J gene is TRBJ1-1, the V gene TRBV27; D is perhaps TRBD1 (5 bases). The CDR3 totals 14 residues. Per germline, CDR1 MNHEY and CDR2 SMNVEV (reference sequence). V shed 10 bases and J shed 0 bases, with 15 bases lying between them. Here the CDR3 reads CATQGASLNTEAFF. CDR3 in DNA: TGTGCCACCCAAGGGGCCAGTCTGAACACTGAAGCTTTCTTT.

The rearrangement uses TRBV15 and TRBJ2-7, with a possible D match to TRBD2 (6 bases). Per germline, CDR1 LNHNV and CDR2 YYDKDF (reference sequence). The V end lost 6 bases, the J end lost 2 bases, and 14 bases lay between the germline ends. The CDR3 runs to 14 residues. This CDR3 reads CATRPHAGPYEQYF. In nucleotides, the CDR3 is TGTGCCACCAGACCCCATGCGGGACCCTACGAGCAGTACTTC. The complete variable domain, with remaining parts taken from reference TRBV15 and TRBJ2-7, reads DAMVIQNPRYQVTQFGKPVTLSCSQTLNHNVMYWYQQKSSQAPKLLFHYYDKDFNNEADTPDNFQSRRPNTSFCFLDIRSPGLGDTAMYLCATRPHAGPYEQYFGPGTRLTVT.

This chain connects TRBV5-6 to TRBJ1-1, with D hard to call. Germline CDR1 is SGHDT and CDR2 is YYEEEE. Trimming shortened V by 2 bases and J by 3 bases, and 17 bases separated the two germline ends. The CDR3 length is 16 residues. The CDR3 is CASSFGPSPGDTEAFF. CDR3 in DNA: TGTGCCAGCAGCTTTGGACCTAGCCCTGGGGACACTGAAGCTTTCTTT.

The V and J genes are TRBV30 and TRBJ1-6; 8 nucleotides agree with TRBD1. J was trimmed by 0 bases and V by 7 bases; bases with no gene match: 8. The CDR3 has 16 amino acids. Germline CDR1 GTSNPN, CDR2 SVGIG (reference sequence). CDR3 in DNA: TGTGCCTCTAACAGGGACAGGAGCTCCTATAATTCACCCCTCCACTTT. Its translation is CASNRDRSSYNSPLHF. Filled out from reference TRBV30 and TRBJ1-6, the complete variable domain reads SQTIHQWPATLVQPVGSPLSLECTVEGTSNPNLYWYRQAAGRGLQLLFYSVGIGQISSEVPQNLSASRPQDRQFILSSKKLLLSDSGFYLCASNRDRSSYNSPLHFGNGTRLTVT.

The chain is built from TRBV29-1 and TRBJ1-5, with D tentatively TRBD1 (5 bases). V was clipped by 6 bases and J by 7 bases, with 16 bases between them. This CDR3 has 13 residues. Germline CDR1 reads SQVTM; CDR2 reads ANQGSEA. Here the CDR3 DNA reads TGCAGCGTGATGACAGCTGCGGGGCAGCCCCAGCATTTT. Translating gives CSVMTAAGQPQHF.

V usage is TRBV19 and J usage is TRBJ2-7; 7 bases match TRBD1. This CDR3 spans 14 amino acids. The ends lost 5 bases at V and 1 base at J; junction bases unmatched: 5. CDR1 is LNHDA and CDR2 is SQIVND in the germline V gene (reference sequence). DNA of the CDR3: TGTGCCAGTAGTCGAAGGGACAGTTCCTACGAGCAGTACTTC. Translating gives CASSRRDSSYEQYF. The whole variable domain, remainder taken from reference TRBV19 and TRBJ2-7, is DGGITQSPKYLFRKEGQNVTLSCEQNLNHDAMYWYRQDPGQGLRLIYYSQIVNDFQKGDIAEGYSVSREKKESFPLTVTSAQKNPTAFYLCASSRRDSSYEQYFGPGTRLTVT.

The chain has TRBV10-1 and TRBJ1-1; TRBD1 aligns across 9 bases. Germline CDR1 reads WNHNN; CDR2 reads SYGVQD (reference sequence). The J segment lost 5 bases and the V segment lost 10 bases, leaving 5 bases of the junction unmatched. The CDR3 has 12 amino acids. CDR3 bases: TGCGCCACCGGACAGGGGAGAACTGAAGCTTTCTTT. This codes for CATGQGRTEAFF.

The genes are TRBV6-1 and TRBJ1-2; D gene uncertain. Germline loops: CDR1 MNHNS, CDR2 SASEGT. CDR3 length: 12 residues. Trimming removed 3 bases at V and 8 bases at J, with 10 bases between. The CDR3 nucleotides read TGTGCCAGCAGTGAGTTGGCGGAGGGCTACACCTTC. Its translation: CASSELAEGYTF.

On this clone: In the same sample, other DNA sequences code for this CDR3. The genes are TRBV2 and TRBJ2-5; 11 bases match TRBD2. In germline, CDR1 is SNHLY, CDR2 FYNNEI. The CDR3 spans 15 residues. V was pared by 3 bases and J by 2 bases, with 2 bases of the junction left unmatched. CDR3 protein: CASSEVAGGQETQYF. CDR3 sequence (DNA): TGTGCCAGCAGTGAGGTAGCGGGGGGGCAAGAGACCCAGTACTTC.

V and J are TRBV7-7 and TRBJ2-5; 9 bases agree with TRBD1. The CDR3 has 14 amino acids. V shed 4 bases and J 5 bases; nucleotides not matched to a gene: 5. Germline V lookup: CDR1 SSHAT, CDR2 FNYEAQ (reference sequence). The CDR3 here is CASSSNRGLETQYF. The CDR3 bases are TGTGCCAGCAGCTCCAACAGGGGGCTGGAGACCCAGTACTTC.